These T cell receptor beta chains were read from a single sample in a study of blood T cell repertoires in COVID-19. Sequencing was performed with immunoSEQ multiplex PCR; in TCRdb, only in-frame clones are kept and a portion is missing. Among approximately 73,000 clones listed, more than 75% were seen once. Sequencing was performed on peripheral blood. The receptor set was obtained from a woman aged 70 to 79 with acute or convalescent COVID-19. Both conserved end residues are part of each CDR3. The D gene is left open where the match is weak. Clone size, where shown, is once, few, many, or a class for clones that have expanded.

>-|TRBJ1-2|TRBV28|-
TGTGCCAGCAGTTTAGGGGAGGGGGGCACATATGGCTACACCTTC
CASSLGEGGTYGYTF
>TRBD1|TRBJ1-1|TRBV6-6|-
TGTGCCAGCAGACCTGGGACAGGGGGCCCCACTGAAGCTTTCTTT
CASRPGTGGPTEAFF
>-|TRBJ1-1|TRBV10-1|-
TGCGCCAGCAGTGAGTCTAAGGGGTTCACTGAAGCTTTCTTT
CASSESKGFTEAFF
>-|TRBJ1-3|TRBV30|-
TGTGCCTGGAGTGTAGGGGGTGGAAACACCATATATTTT
CAWSVGGGNTIYF
>TRBD1|TRBJ1-2|TRBV5-1|-
TGCGCCAGCTCTAAAGACGGGACAGGGCCGTATGGCTACACCTTC
CASSKDGTGPYGYTF
>TRBD2|TRBJ2-1|TRBV18|few
TGTGCCAGCTCACCTAGCGGGAGGGTGGACAATGAGCAGTTCTTC
CASSPSGRVDNEQFF
>TRBD2|TRBJ2-1|TRBV28|-
TGTGCCAGCAGTTTATGGACTAGCGGGGGATACAATGAGCAGTTCTTC
CASSLWTSGGYNEQFF
>-|TRBJ1-4|TRBV28|few
TGTGCCAGCAGTCAGTCGGGAACTAATGAAAAACTGTTTTTT
CASSQSGTNEKLFF
>TRBD1|TRBJ2-7|TRBV6-2/TRBV6-3|-
TGTGCCAGCAGTTACGGGGGGACAGGGGCCTACGAGCAGTACTTC
CASSYGGTGAYEQYF
>-|TRBJ2-4|TRBV7-9|-
TGTGCCAGCAGCTTAGTCAAGGGACCGGAGGGAGCAAACATTCAGTACTTC
CASSLVKGPEGANIQYF
>-|TRBJ1-2|TRBV28|-
TGTGCCAGCAGTACCATGGACCCGGCGGGCTATGGCTACACCTTC
CASSTMDPAGYGYTF